This TCR beta chain was retrieved from a study of T cell responses to AZD1222 COVID-19 vaccine (dated by TCRdb to about 2021). For the wider study: AZD1222 recipients whose second dose came at about 4 weeks and those whose second dose came at about 12 weeks were combined into one group, since spike-specific TCR depth and breadth did not differ between the two schedules. TCR sequencing was performed for 230 to 250 trial participants, of whom 200 to 220 were given two doses of AZD1222 and around 25 were given two doses of MenACWY control vaccine. Trial participants were enrolled by age into 18-55, 56-69 and 70-plus year subgroups, with around 150, 28 and 57 TCR-sequenced participants respectively.

The CDR3 regions of human TCRbeta chains were subjected to immunosequencing. The original pipeline was this. Repertoire TCRs were checked for matches against a reference library of SARS-CoV-2-specific TCRs that had been generated using the MIRA antigen-specificity platform. Breadth was defined as the fraction of unique TCRs that were SARS-CoV-2-associated, and depth was defined as the fraction of total T cells that were SARS-CoV-2-associated. Using the MIRA data, each spike-specific TCR was assigned both to the spike region to which the TCR was reactive and to a CD4 or CD8 class. Log10-transformed breadth and depth values were compared by one-way ANOVA with Sidak's multiple comparisons tests. Entries here come from immuneACCESS through TCRdb and include only in-frame sequences with V and J called. Some clones fail to appear in such tables; in the studies checked, an unresolved V gene covers under half of the shortfall, and the cause of the remainder is unknown. The DNA gave D and trimming, while V, J and clone size come from that table. For this sample the table gives over 100,000 clones, of which about 90% were detected only once. The biggest ten clones account for approximately 5.5% of the sample.

From the germline V gene, CDR1 is SQVTM and CDR2 is ANQGSEA. The CDR3, cysteine through phenylalanine, is 10 amino acids long. The entry retains the CDR3 DNA only, 30 bases that are in frame from base 1. Relative to germline, V is 4 bases shorter and J is 6 bases shorter, with 4 bases between their ends. About this clone: Its antigen target is currently unknown. Qualities for individual bases were not recorded, and no much larger clone is one base off.

In the paper's terms, the time point label means: baseline before first vaccination. The vaccinee samples were drawn from two UK trials, COV001 and COV002, one of which was a single-blind randomized controlled phase 2/3 trial testing AZD1222 (ChAdOx1 nCoV-19) in healthy adults. For TCRbeta chain sequencing, PBMC samples from trial participants were taken at day 0 and at day 28 after the second dose. The investigation overall reported the following: Participants were mostly white British and included more females than males, and it was suggested by the authors that clonal diversity may have been underestimated. Epitopes outside the regions mutated in the B.1.351 and B.1.1.7 variants were reportedly recognized by nearly half of the unique spike-specific TCRs. The 56-69-year group was small, and its depth increase did not reach significance, likely because of low power. Spike-specific TCR breadth and depth rose significantly after two AZD1222 doses compared with day 0 and with MenACWY recipients. The whole spike protein was spanned by vaccine-associated CD4 TCRs, and dominant responses were seen in regions 160-218 and 743-854. Conclusions about previously exposed vaccinees were limited because only a handful of AZD1222 recipients were SARS-CoV-2 seropositive at baseline. No day 14 peak-response samples were available, so repertoires were characterized only after the peak T cell response.

Specimen: peripheral blood, collected on day 0 of AZD1222 vaccination. This chain is built from TRBV29-1 and TRBJ2-1, with no confidently assigned D gene. The source is an adult in good health. The CDR3 corresponds to CSVGGNEQFF. The DNA reads TGCAGCGTTGGGGGCAATGAGCAGTTCTTC.